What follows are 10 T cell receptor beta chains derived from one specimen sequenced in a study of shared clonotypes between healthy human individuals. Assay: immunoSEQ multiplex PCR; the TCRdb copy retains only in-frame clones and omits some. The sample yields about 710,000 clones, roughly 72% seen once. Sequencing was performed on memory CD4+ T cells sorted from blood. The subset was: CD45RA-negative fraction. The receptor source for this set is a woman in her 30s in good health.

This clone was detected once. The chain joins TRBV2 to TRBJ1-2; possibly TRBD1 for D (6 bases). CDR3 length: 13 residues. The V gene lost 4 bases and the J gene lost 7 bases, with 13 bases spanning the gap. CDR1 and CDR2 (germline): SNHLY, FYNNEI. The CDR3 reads CASSALGDTGYTF. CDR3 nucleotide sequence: TGTGCCAGCAGTGCGCTCGGGGACACTGGCTACACCTTC.

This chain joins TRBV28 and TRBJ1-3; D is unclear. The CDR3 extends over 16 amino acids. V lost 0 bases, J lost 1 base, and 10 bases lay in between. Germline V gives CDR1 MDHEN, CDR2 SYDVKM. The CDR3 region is CASSLWGRRSGNTIYF. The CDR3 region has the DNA TGTGCCAGCAGTTTATGGGGTCGAAGATCTGGAAACACCATATATTTT.

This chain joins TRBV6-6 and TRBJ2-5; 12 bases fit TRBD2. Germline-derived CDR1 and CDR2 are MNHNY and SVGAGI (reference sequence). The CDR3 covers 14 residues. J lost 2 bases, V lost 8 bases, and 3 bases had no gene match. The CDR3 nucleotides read TGTGCCAGCTGCCTAGCGGGAGGGCAAGAGACCCAGTACTTC. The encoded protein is CASCLAGGQETQYF.

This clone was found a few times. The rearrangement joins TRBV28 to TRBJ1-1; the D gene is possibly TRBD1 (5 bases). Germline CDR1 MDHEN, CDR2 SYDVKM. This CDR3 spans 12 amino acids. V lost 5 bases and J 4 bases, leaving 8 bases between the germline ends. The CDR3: CASSKTVTEAFF. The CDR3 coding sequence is TGTGCCAGCAGTAAGACAGTCACTGAAGCTTTCTTT.

DNA for the CDR3: TGTGCCAGCAGGGGGACTAGCGGGGCAGGGTACAATGAGCAGTTCTTC. Its translation: CASRGTSGAGYNEQFF. V usage is TRBV6-4 and J usage is TRBJ2-1; 13 nucleotides match TRBD2. The germline CDR1 and CDR2 sequences are MRHNA and SNTAGT. The junction had 6 bases not matched to a gene; V was cut back by 6 bases and J by 4 bases. The CDR3 totals 16 residues.

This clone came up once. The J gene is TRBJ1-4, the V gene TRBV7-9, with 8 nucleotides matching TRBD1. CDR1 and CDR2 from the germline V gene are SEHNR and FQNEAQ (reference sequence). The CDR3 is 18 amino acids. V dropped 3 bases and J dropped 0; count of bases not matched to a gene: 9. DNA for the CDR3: TGTGCCAGCAGCTTCGGGTGGACAGGGTCTGCAACTAATGAAAAACTGTTTTTT. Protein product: CASSFGWTGSATNEKLFF.

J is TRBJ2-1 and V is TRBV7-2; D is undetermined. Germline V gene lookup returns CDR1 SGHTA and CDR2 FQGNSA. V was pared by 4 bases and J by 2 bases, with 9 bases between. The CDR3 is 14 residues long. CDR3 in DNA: TGTGCCAGCAGCTCCCGACGGACCTACAATGAGCAGTTCTTC. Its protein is CASSSRRTYNEQFF.

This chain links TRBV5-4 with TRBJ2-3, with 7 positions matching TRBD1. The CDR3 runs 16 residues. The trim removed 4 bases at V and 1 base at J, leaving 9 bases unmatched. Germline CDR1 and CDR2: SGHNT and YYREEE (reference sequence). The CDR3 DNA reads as TGTGCCAGCAGCGCCGGGACAGATTATGGCACAGATACGCAGTATTTT. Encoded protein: CASSAGTDYGTDTQYF.

The CDR3: CASGTSNQPQHF. The CDR3 bases are TGTGCCAGCGGGACGTCCAATCAGCCCCAGCATTTT. The V and J genes are TRBV6-6 and TRBJ1-5, with TRBD1 as a possible D gene (5 bases). This CDR3 comprises 12 residues. CDR1 is MNHNY, CDR2 SVGAGI, per germline (reference sequence). V was cut by 8 bases and J by 3 bases, with 8 bases left in between.

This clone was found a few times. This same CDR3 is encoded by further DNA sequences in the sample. In DNA form, the CDR3 reads TGTGCCAGCACCGGGACTAGCGGTAAGAGCTCCTACAATGAGCAGTTCTTC. Its translation: CASTGTSGKSSYNEQFF. The chain recombines TRBV28 with TRBJ2-1; 11 nucleotides line up with TRBD2. CDR1 and CDR2 (germline): MDHEN, SYDVKM. The V segment lost 7 bases and the J segment 0 bases; nucleotides outside the gene matches: 8. The CDR3 has 17 amino acids.